The clone carrying this TCR beta chain was observed a handful of times. Its target is not known. The same CDR3 also results from other DNA sequences found in this sample. The data were obtained in a study of cytomegalovirus exposure and HLA in healthy donors. As for the donors, each was a healthy bone marrow donor. Trimming left V 0 bases short and J 1 base short, with 6 bases between. This CDR3 spans 14 amino acids. Per germline, CDR1 PRHDT and CDR2 FYEKMQ (reference sequence). Primers for the PCR totalled 60 Vbeta and 13 Jbeta. The repertoire was sequenced with immunoSEQ multiplex PCR; TCRdb's copy has only in-frame clones and lacks some. There are about 130,000 clones in the sample; 80% occur only once, and 3% to 4% lies in the top ten. Study conclusions and caveats: The listing of roughly 160 TCR beta chains classed them as cytomegalovirus-associated.

The sequence was obtained from a woman between 40 and 50 years old in good health and CMV-seronegative. The specimen was PBMCs. The chain employs TRBV13 and TRBJ1-1, with D possibly TRBD1 on 5 matching bases. The CDR3 spells CASSLGGGNTEAFF. CDR3 nucleotide sequence: TGTGCCAGCAGCTTAGGGGGGGGGAACACTGAAGCTTTCTTT.